The T cell receptor beta chain under discussion was sequenced for a study of beta chain features in type 1 diabetes. Study-wide findings and caveats: All four CD4+ subsets from Type 1 diabetes patients carried moderately but significantly shorter TCRB CDR3s.

The authors reverse transcribed all of the isolated RNA, so sequencing captured expressed TCRB transcripts. Some clones are missing from TCRdb's copy, which holds only in-frame ones; the method was immunoSEQ multiplex PCR. In the table there are 41,000 or so clones, approximately 62% of which are singletons. Sorted populations all had greater than 95% purity. The CDR3 is 15 amino acids. V lost 3 bases to trimming and J lost 1 base; unmatched junction nucleotides: 3. Germline assignment: CDR1 SEHNR and CDR2 FQNEAQ (reference sequence). A remark on this clone: Its target is unknown.

The chain recombines TRBV7-9 with TRBJ1-1, with 9 bases fitting TRBD1. The specimen sequenced was Tregs from blood. The TCR originated in a man aged 25-45 years with type 1 diabetes. Some clones in this sample may be carry-over from other donors' samples. Written as DNA, the CDR3 is TGTGCCAGCAGCTTGCCACAGGGGGCGAACACTGAAGCTTTCTTT. Residues: CASSLPQGANTEAFF. Using reference TRBV7-9 and TRBJ1-1 for the parts outside the CDR3, the full variable domain is DTGVSQNPRHKITKRGQNVTFRCDPISEHNRLYWYRQTLGQGPEFLTYFQNEAQLEKSRLLSDRFSAERPKGSFSTLEIQRTEQGDSAMYLCASSLPQGANTEAFFGQGTRLTVV.